This is a list of T cell receptor beta chains from one sample in a study of early T cells in non-severe SARS-CoV-2 infection. One entry per CDR3 protein results from TCRdb running MiXCR on the 5' RACE reads. The sample lists about 31,000 distinct CDR3 sequences, 5% to 7% occurring once. Sequencing was performed on whole blood. These receptors were taken from an adult who was a healthcare worker with PCR-confirmed SARS-CoV-2 infection or an uninfected control (not recorded which). CDR3s include the opening cysteine and the closing phenylalanine or tryptophan. A D gene is named only where the DNA matches it firmly. Clone size is given for some rows only: seen once, a few or many times, or a class if the clone is expanded.

D gene	V gene	clone size	J gene	CDR3 length	CDR3 protein	CDR3 DNA
.	TRBV27	many	TRBJ2-1	14	CASSLWQGEGEQFF	TGTGCCAGCAGTTTATGGCAGGGTGAAGGTGAGCAGTTCTTC
.	TRBV7-2	many	TRBJ2-3	14	CASSLQAHPDTQYF	TGTGCCAGCAGCTTACAAGCGCACCCAGATACGCAGTATTTT
TRBD2	TRBV7-2	many	TRBJ2-7	15	CASRLGTSGGVEQYF	TGTGCCAGCAGGCTAGGGACTAGCGGGGGGGTCGAGCAGTACTTC
.	TRBV12-3/TRBV12-4	many	TRBJ1-6	16	CASRSTQGIPNSPLHF	TGTGCCAGCAGATCGACTCAGGGGATCCCGAATTCACCCCTCCACTTT
.	TRBV18	many	TRBJ1-3	14	CASSPAVSGNTIYF	TGTGCCAGCTCACCGGCAGTCTCTGGAAACACCATATATTTT
.	TRBV3-1	many	TRBJ1-1	13	CASSRGRFTEAFF	TGTGCCAGCAGTCGGGGCAGATTTACTGAAGCTTTCTTT
TRBD2	TRBV19	few	TRBJ2-1	16	CASRGQLAGGNNEQFF	TGTGCCAGTAGAGGGCAACTAGCGGGAGGTAACAATGAGCAGTTCTTC
.	TRBV3-1	many	TRBJ2-5	12	CASSQGQETQYF	TGTGCCAGCAGCCAAGGCCAAGAGACCCAGTACTTC
TRBD2	TRBV28	many	TRBJ2-1	16	CASSPMGLAGSDEQFF	TGTGCCAGCAGTCCAATGGGACTAGCGGGAAGCGATGAGCAGTTCTTC
.	TRBV18	.	TRBJ2-2	15	CASSRRTRGTGELFF	TGTGCCAGCTCACGACGCACTCGGGGCACCGGGGAGCTGTTTTTT
.	TRBV7-9	few	TRBJ2-1	12	CASSLPPNEQFF	TGTGCCAGCAGCTTACCGCCCAATGAGCAGTTCTTC
TRBD1	TRBV12-3/TRBV12-4	.	TRBJ1-1	13	CASTTTGGTEAFF	TGTGCCAGCACTACGACAGGGGGCACTGAAGCTTTCTTT
TRBD2	TRBV5-4	.	TRBJ2-7	16	CASSHGTSRVIYEQYF	TGTGCCAGCAGCCACGGGACTAGTCGGGTAATATACGAGCAGTACTTC
.	TRBV3-1	.	TRBJ2-5	13	CASSWTAQETQYF	TGTGCCAGCAGCTGGACAGCTCAAGAGACCCAGTACTTC
.	TRBV18	many	TRBJ2-3	14	CASSPPTTADTQYF	TGTGCCAGCTCACCACCGACTACCGCAGATACGCAGTATTTT
.	TRBV12-3/TRBV12-4	few	TRBJ1-4	13	CASTGYGNEKLFF	TGTGCCAGCACTGGGTACGGTAATGAAAAACTGTTTTTT
.	TRBV10-2	.	TRBJ2-5	13	CASSVSGGETQYF	TGCGCCAGCAGTGTTTCAGGTGGAGAGACCCAGTACTTC
TRBD2	TRBV19	many	TRBJ2-7	15	CASSRGLAGVYEQYF	TGTGCCAGTAGTAGGGGGCTAGCGGGAGTCTACGAGCAGTACTTC
TRBD1	TRBV7-8	many	TRBJ1-5	14	CASSSRTGDQPQHF	TGTGCCAGCAGCTCTCGGACAGGGGATCAGCCCCAGCATTTT
.	TRBV21-1	.	TRBJ1-1	12	CASSPRDTEAFF	TGTGCCAGCAGCCCGAGAGACACTGAAGCTTTCTTT
.	TRBV12-3/TRBV12-4	few	TRBJ2-3	12	CASSLPPDTQYF	TGTGCCAGCAGTTTACCTCCAGATACGCAGTATTTT
TRBD2	TRBV20-1	many	TRBJ2-5	13	CSATPGLAETQYF	TGCAGTGCTACTCCGGGACTAGCAGAGACCCAGTACTTC
.	TRBV18	.	TRBJ1-1	14	CASSPPIRQGAAFF	TGTGCCAGCTCACCACCGATTAGGCAGGGCGCAGCTTTCTTT
.	TRBV7-9	few	TRBJ1-2	14	CASSGSGVNYGYTF	TGTGCCAGCAGCGGATCCGGGGTCAACTATGGCTACACCTTC
.	TRBV10-2	.	TRBJ1-1	14	CASSGLDGDTEAFF	TGCGCCAGCAGTGGTCTGGACGGAGACACTGAAGCTTTCTTT
.	TRBV5-1	.	TRBJ1-5	15	CASSLGGYSNQPQHF	TGCGCCAGCAGCTTGGGCGGTTATAGCAATCAGCCCCAGCATTTT
.	TRBV28	many	TRBJ2-7	11	CAAGLHDEQYF	TGTGCCGCGGGACTCCACGACGAGCAGTACTTC
TRBD2	TRBV12-3/TRBV12-4	.	TRBJ2-1	17	CASSLGVAGVGSDEQFF	TGTGCCAGCAGTTTAGGGGTAGCGGGAGTCGGTTCCGATGAGCAGTTCTTC
TRBD2	TRBV10-3	many	TRBJ2-1	14	CAISTGTRYNEQFF	TGTGCCATCAGCACCGGGACTAGGTACAATGAGCAGTTCTTC
.	TRBV20-1	many	TRBJ1-2	12	CSATGANYGYTF	TGCAGTGCTACAGGGGCTAACTATGGCTACACCTTC
TRBD1	TRBV12-3/TRBV12-4	.	TRBJ2-2	15	CASSLGQGATGELFF	TGTGCCAGCAGTCTCGGACAGGGGGCGACCGGGGAGCTGTTTTTT
TRBD1	TRBV5-1	many	TRBJ1-2	14	CASSSPDRPYGYTF	TGCGCCAGCAGCTCCCCGGACAGGCCCTATGGCTACACCTTC
.	TRBV5-1	few	TRBJ2-7	16	CASSLSIGAYSYEQYF	TGCGCCAGCAGCTTGAGTATAGGTGCTTACTCCTACGAGCAGTACTTC
.	TRBV6-2/TRBV6-3	many	TRBJ2-3	11	CASSTLQASVF	TGTGCCAGCAGTACATTACAGGCCTCCGTGTTT
TRBD2	TRBV2	many	TRBJ2-1	15	CASSEGGTSDNEQLF	TGTGCCAGCAGTGAAGGCGGGACTAGCGACAATGAGCAGCTCTTC